This T cell receptor beta chain is from a study of T cells in Graves' hyperthyroidism and ophthalmopathy. The wider study: Staff took peripheral blood when the initial diagnosis was made, before any treatment began.

Study findings and constraints: Blood also held most thyroid clonotypes expanded beyond 0.001.

A word on this clonotype: Its antigen is unidentified. One end of the junction is discordant with germline, which a read error may explain.

Germline CDR1 GTSNPN, CDR2 SVGIG (reference sequence). CDR3 length equals 14 residues. These patients, aged 18 to 65, had recently diagnosed hyperthyroidism lasting under 2 months. A roughly 9.1 ml volume of fresh peripheral blood provided the PBMCs. What was amplified from RNA transcripts were TCR beta CDR3 regions. TCR CDR3 underwent first-round RT-PCR with the HTBI primer set. TCRdb reprocessed the multiplex PCR reads with MiXCR, giving one entry per CDR3 protein. The sample has about 590,000 distinct CDR3 sequences, 15% to 19% seen once. The sample consisted of blood. The TCR originated in a woman in her 30s with Graves' hyperthyroidism. The chain combines TRBV30 with TRBJ2-5; no clear D. The CDR3 DNA follows: TGTGCCTGGAATTCCTTTTCTCCCCAAGGGACCCAGTACTTC. The encoded protein is CAWNSFSPQGTQYF.